These T cell receptor beta chains were read from a single sample in a study of preoperative IRX-2 immunotherapy in early breast cancer. The table came from immunoSEQ multiplex PCR; TCRdb's copy has only in-frame clones and leaves some out. The sample yields roughly 27,000 clones, 70% to 85% seen once. This sample was obtained from a patient treated with IRX-2 immunotherapy. These receptors were taken from a human donor with breast cancer. CDR3s include the opening cysteine and the closing phenylalanine or tryptophan. The order of the fields is J gene, D gene, V gene, clone size, CDR3 protein, CDR3 DNA. The D gene is left open where the match is weak. Clone size, where shown, is once, few, many, or a class for clones that have expanded.

>TRBJ2-7|NA|TRBV6-8|NA
CASTTGNYEQYF
TGTGCCAGCACAACGGGAAATTACGAGCAGTACTTC
>TRBJ1-5|NA|TRBV19|NA
CASSMTLQPQHF
TGTGCCAGTAGTATGACGTTGCAGCCCCAGCATTTT
>TRBJ1-3|TRBD1|TRBV11-3|NA
CASSPWGGRGARVTIYF
TGTGCCAGCAGCCCATGGGGTGGCAGGGGGGCGAGGGTCACCATATATTTT
>TRBJ1-5|NA|TRBV6-8|few
CASIRAGDQPQHF
TGTGCCAGCATCCGGGCAGGGGATCAGCCCCAGCATTTT
>TRBJ2-1|TRBD1|TRBV6-8|NA
CASRRGSSYNEQFF
TGTGCCAGCCGCAGGGGGAGCTCCTACAATGAGCAGTTCTTC
>TRBJ1-3|NA|TRBV28|NA
CASSLARAGNTIYF
TGTGCCAGCAGTTTAGCCAGGGCTGGAAACACCATATATTTT
>TRBJ2-7|TRBD1|TRBV6-8|NA
CAISHPGTGPYEQYF
TGTGCCATCAGCCATCCCGGGACAGGGCCCTACGAGCAGTACTTC
>TRBJ2-3|NA|TRBV28|few
CASRTIGLSTDTQYF
TGTGCCAGCAGAACGATTGGATTGTCCACAGATACGCAGTATTTT
>TRBJ1-1|NA|TRBV11-3|NA
CASSEGWGAIEAFF
TGTGCCAGCAGTGAAGGTTGGGGCGCAATTGAAGCTTTCTTT
>TRBJ2-7|TRBD1|TRBV28|NA
CASSSPGQGYEQYF
TGTGCCAGCAGTTCGCCGGGACAGGGTTACGAGCAGTACTTC
>TRBJ2-2|TRBD2|TRBV11-3|few
CASSLGLAGGGTGELFF
TGTGCCAGCAGCCTGGGACTAGCGGGAGGTGGCACCGGGGAGCTGTTTTTT
>TRBJ1-1|NA|TRBV7-6|NA
CASSFRPGAGTEAFF
TGTGCCAGCAGCTTCCGACCAGGGGCGGGCACTGAAGCTTTCTTT
>TRBJ2-7|TRBD2|TRBV19|NA
CASRAGGHPTYEQYF
TGTGCCAGTAGGGCGGGGGGCCACCCAACCTACGAGCAGTACTTC
>TRBJ1-5|TRBD1|TRBV28|NA
CATERQGANQPQHF
TGTGCCACCGAGCGACAGGGGGCTAATCAGCCCCAGCATTTT
>TRBJ1-6|NA|TRBV1|NA
CASSQATANSPLHF
TGCGCCAGCAGCCAAGCGACAGCTAATTCACCCCTCCACTTT
>TRBJ1-2|NA|TRBV29-1|NA
CSVVYRPYGYTF
TGCAGCGTTGTTTACAGGCCCTATGGCTACACCTTC
>TRBJ2-7|NA|TRBV18|NA
CASSHQTRYEQYF
TGTGCCAGCTCACATCAGACCCGATACGAGCAGTACTTC
>TRBJ2-1|TRBD2|TRBV19|NA
CASSPTRGTSVPNEQFF
TGTGCCAGTAGCCCTACTCGGGGAACTAGCGTACCCAATGAGCAGTTCTTC